This TCR beta chain was recovered during a study of cytomegalovirus exposure and HLA in healthy donors. CDR1 is MNHNS and CDR2 is SASEGT in the germline V gene. The CDR3 is 15 residues long. Germline trimming cut 5 bases from V and 5 bases from J; bases unmatched to any gene: 8. The primer mix had 60 Vbeta and 13 Jbeta primers. Clones were read by immunoSEQ multiplex PCR, and TCRdb kept only the in-frame ones, dropping some. The table records about 130,000 clones, about 72% of them present only once. The chain recombines TRBV6-1 with TRBJ2-5; 10 nucleotides match TRBD2. The receptor comes from a man aged 30 to 39 in good health and CMV-seropositive. Sequences were obtained from PBMCs. CDR3 sequence (DNA): TGTGCCAGCAGTAAACTAGCGGGAAGTGTGGAGACCCAGTACTTC. This translates into CASSKLAGSVETQYF.